The T cell receptor beta chain described here comes from a study of cytomegalovirus exposure and HLA in healthy donors. Looking at the study overall: HLA-typed donors were the source of tens of millions of unique TCRs held in an early data release. The study's findings and limits: 15,000 to 20,000 TCR beta sequences were associated with HLA alleles at 0.05 false discovery rate in a later analysis. Researchers counted approximately 160 TCR beta chains as cytomegalovirus-associated.

At the time of sampling, donors were nominally healthy, though unrecorded immune exposures were likely. Note on this clone: No antigen is known for it.

The PCR employed 60 Vbeta primers together with 13 Jbeta primers. Sequencing was performed with immunoSEQ multiplex PCR; in TCRdb, only in-frame clones are kept and a portion is missing. The sample records 150,000 to 200,000 clones, 77% being singletons. This CDR3 has 16 amino acids. V was cut by 3 bases and J by 0 bases, with 13 bases left in between. The germline V gene encodes CDR1 SGHRS and CDR2 YFSETQ. The sequenced sample consisted of PBMCs. This receptor was taken from a young woman in good health and CMV-seronegative. The rearrangement links TRBV5-1 to TRBJ2-1; a possible D gene is TRBD2 (7 bases). CDR3 amino acids: CASSWGGDYSYNEQFF. CDR3 bases: TGCGCCAGCAGCTGGGGGGGCGACTACTCCTACAATGAGCAGTTCTTC.